Shown below are 30 T cell receptor beta chains from a single sample sequenced in a study of post-analysis software for immune sequencing data. Findings of the study overall: TRBV5-6, TRBV5-1 and TRBV20-1 belonged to a set of roughly 5 TRBV segments that were more frequent in patients than controls.

These receptors' targets are unknown. The TCR beta cDNA libraries contained unique molecular identifiers. TCRdb passed the PCR reads through MiXCR, listing each CDR3 protein once. The table records 450,000 to 650,000 distinct CDR3 sequences, around 47% of them present only once. What was sequenced was blood. The receptors here all came from a girl aged 5 to 17 with multiple sclerosis.

This clonotype was recorded at least ten times. The rearrangement links TRBV24-1 to TRBJ1-2; 9 bases agree with TRBD1. Per germline, CDR1 KGHDR and CDR2 SFDVKD. After removal of 2 bases from V and 4 bases from J, the junction contained 7 bases not matched to a gene. The CDR3 is 16 amino acids. The CDR3 bases are TGTGCCACCAGTGATTCCGGGACAGGGTTGTTCTATGGCTACACCTTC. This gives the protein CATSDSGTGLFYGYTF.

The chain employs TRBV3-1 and TRBJ2-6; tentatively, D is TRBD1 (5 bases). CDR3 length: 15 residues. Germline V gene sequence: CDR1 LGHDT, CDR2 YNNKEL (reference sequence). The V and J ends lost 1 base and 2 bases respectively, with 6 bases between them. The CDR3 DNA reads TGTGCCAGCAGCCAAGGGGGCACTGGGGCCAACGTCCTGACTTTC. The encoded protein is CASSQGGTGANVLTF.

V usage is TRBV29-1 and J usage is TRBJ2-5, with 9 positions matching TRBD1. CDR1 is SQVTM, CDR2 ANQGSEA, per germline. This CDR3 region has 13 residues. V lost 7 bases, J lost 11 bases, and 14 bases stayed unmatched. DNA for the CDR3: TGCAGCGCTCCGGGACAGGGCCAATATGAGCAGTACTTC. Residues: CSAPGQGQYEQYF.

In its sample, this clonotype was seen a few times. V is TRBV4-2 and J is TRBJ1-2, with D unresolved. The CDR3 length is 14 residues. CDR1 is LGHNA, CDR2 YNFKEQ, per germline. V was trimmed by 4 bases and J by 3 bases, leaving 12 bases between them. This CDR3 reads CASSPPLSYYGYTF. CDR3 DNA sequence: TGTGCCAGCAGCCCCCCTTTAAGCTACTATGGCTACACCTTC.

Points on this clonotype: A junction boundary mismatches the germline segment, possibly from a read error. V gene TRBV4-1 combines with J gene TRBJ2-7; D is possibly TRBD2 (6 bases). Per the germline V gene, CDR1 is MGHRA and CDR2 is YSYEKL. CDR3 size: 13 residues. The CDR3 sequence: CTSSPTSSYEQYF. CDR3 DNA sequence: TGCACCAGCAGCCCGACTAGCTCCTACGAGCAGTACTTC.

The chain recombines TRBV20-1 with TRBJ2-5; D possibly corresponds to TRBD2 (6 bases). Trimming stripped 1 base from V and 4 bases from J, with 19 bases between. CDR1 is DFQATT and CDR2 is SNEGSKA in the germline V gene (reference sequence). CDR3 length: 16 residues. The CDR3 is CSARASRGMTAETQYF. The CDR3 nucleotides read TGCAGTGCTAGAGCTAGTCGGGGGATGACTGCAGAGACCCAGTACTTC.

This clonotype was picked up many times. The chain employs TRBV29-1 and TRBJ2-5, with a weak D call TRBD2 (6 bases). CDR3 length: 13 residues. CDR1 and CDR2 (germline): SQVTM, ANQGSEA. V lost 3 bases and J 11 bases, leaving 19 bases between the germline ends. The CDR3 sequence is CSVENTEGTVQYF. CDR3 DNA: TGCAGCGTTGAGAACACGGAGGGTACAGTGCAGTACTTC.

This clonotype was seen a handful of times. The gene calls are TRBV6-5 and TRBJ2-1, with D perhaps TRBD1 or TRBD2 (5 bases each). This CDR3 has 12 amino acids. Per germline, CDR1 MNHEY and CDR2 SVGAGI. With 6 bases removed from V and 5 bases from J, the gap between germline ends came to 8 bases. CDR3 loop: CASRSGHNEQFF. Here the CDR3 DNA reads TGTGCCAGCAGATCGGGACACAATGAGCAGTTCTTC.

In this sample, this clonotype turned up a few times. The CDR3, as DNA: TGTGCCAGCAGCCCCGGTGGGGTACGGTCCTACGAGCAGTACTTC. Its protein is CASSPGGVRSYEQYF. This chain connects TRBV7-2 to TRBJ2-7; D is unclear. CDR1 SGHTA and CDR2 FQGNSA come from the germline V gene. The CDR3 loop spans 15 amino acids. Trimming stripped 5 bases from V and 1 base from J, with 15 bases between.

This clonotype has just one count. The gene calls are TRBV12-3 or TRBV12-4 and TRBJ2-1; D is undetermined. V lost 2 bases and J 7 bases, leaving 9 bases between the germline ends. The CDR3 is 13 residues long. For the CDR3, the DNA is TGTGCCAGCAGTTTAAATCCGTTAAATGAGCAGTTCTTC. Translating gives CASSLNPLNEQFF.

The genes are TRBV11-3 and TRBJ2-3; no clear D. V was clipped by 1 base and J by 7 bases, with 6 bases between them. Germline lookup yields CDR1 SGHNT and CDR2 YENEEA. This CDR3 region has 12 residues. The CDR3 coding sequence is TGTGCCAGCAGCTTAGGGTGGTATACGCAGTATTTT. Amino acid sequence: CASSLGWYTQYF.

The chain is built from TRBV4-2 and TRBJ2-4, with TRBD2 identical over 13 bases. CDR1 LGHNA and CDR2 YNFKEQ come from the germline V gene. This CDR3 has 17 residues. V dropped 0 bases and J dropped 13; count of bases not matched to a gene: 12. This CDR3 is CASSQDSLAGGQVEQYF. CDR3 DNA sequence: TGTGCCAGCAGCCAAGATTCACTAGCGGGAGGGCAGGTGGAGCAGTACTTC.

Note on this clonotype: The final CDR3 position lacks the conserved phenylalanine or tryptophan, pointing to a likely read error. V is TRBV20-1 and J is TRBJ2-3; 9 positions agree with TRBD1. J was trimmed by 8 bases and V by 5 bases; bases with no gene match: 14. The CDR3 has 15 residues. Germline CDR1 DFQATT, CDR2 SNEGSKA (reference sequence). CDR3 sequence: CSAGKVTADRGTQYI. CDR3 coding DNA: TGCAGTGCTGGGAAAGTTACTGCGGACAGGGGTACGCAGTATATT.

The CDR3 is CASSEGGAPYEQYF. CDR3 sequence (DNA): TGTGCCAGCAGTGAAGGGGGTGCCCCCTACGAGCAGTACTTC. The V gene is TRBV6-1, the J gene TRBJ2-7; D is unclear. The germline V and J ends were trimmed by 1 base and 2 bases, with 9 bases remaining between them. In germline, CDR1 is MNHNS, CDR2 SASEGT. The CDR3 has 14 residues.

This clonotype came up a few times. V and J are TRBV6-5 and TRBJ2-1, with a tentative D call TRBD2 (5 bases). The germline CDR1 and CDR2 sequences are MNHEY and SVGAGI. V lost 5 bases and J 9 bases, leaving 11 bases between the germline ends. The CDR3 has 12 amino acids. The CDR3 loop reads CASSVLGSEQFF. The CDR3 DNA reads TGTGCCAGCAGTGTTTTGGGGAGTGAGCAGTTCTTC.

This chain links TRBV5-1 with TRBJ2-3; 11 bases line up with TRBD1. Per the germline V gene, CDR1 is SGHRS and CDR2 is YFSETQ. The CDR3 totals 17 residues. Unmatched junction bases numbered 9, after V lost 3 bases and J lost 3 bases. This CDR3 is CASSYLIGQGATDTQYF. CDR3 DNA sequence: TGCGCCAGCAGCTACCTAATCGGACAGGGGGCAACAGATACGCAGTATTTT.

There are a few counts of this clonotype. The chain combines TRBV2 with TRBJ2-5; 8 bases match TRBD2. Germline-derived CDR1 and CDR2 are SNHLY and FYNNEI. V was pared by 7 bases and J by 1 base, with 5 bases of the junction left unmatched. The CDR3 extends over 14 amino acids. CDR3 residues: CASKKREIQETQYF. The CDR3 DNA reads as TGTGCCAGCAAGAAGCGGGAGATCCAAGAGACCCAGTACTTC. Looking up the rest from reference TRBV2 and TRBJ2-5 gives the full variable domain: EPEVTQTPSHQVTQMGQEVILRCVPISNHLYFYWYRQILGQKVEFLVSFYNNEISEKSEIFDDQFSVERPDGSNFTLKIRSTKLEDSAMYFCASKKREIQETQYFGPGTRLLVL.

J is TRBJ2-7 and V is TRBV20-1; D may be TRBD2 (5 bases). Germline CDR1 reads DFQATT; CDR2 reads SNEGSKA (reference sequence). This CDR3 has 15 amino acids. V lost 0 bases, J lost 0 bases, and 12 bases lay in between. CDR3 region: CSAREWTGSSYEQYF. As DNA, the CDR3 is TGCAGTGCTAGAGAGTGGACGGGAAGCTCCTACGAGCAGTACTTC.

The chain employs TRBV5-1 and TRBJ2-1; no reliable D call. The V end was cut by 5 bases, the J end by 3 bases, with 12 bases between. The CDR3 contains 14 residues. Germline V gene sequence: CDR1 SGHRS, CDR2 YFSETQ. The CDR3 protein is CASSPEALYNEQFF. For the CDR3, the DNA is TGCGCCAGCAGTCCCGAAGCGCTCTACAATGAGCAGTTCTTC.

There are a few counts of this clonotype. The genes are TRBV27 and TRBJ2-1; D might be TRBD2 (7 bases). Per germline, CDR1 MNHEY and CDR2 SMNVEV (reference sequence). The CDR3 consists of 15 residues. V lost 3 bases and J 8 bases, leaving 17 bases between the germline ends. The CDR3 nucleotides read TGTGCCAGCAGTTTTGGGGGGGCAAGGGGTGATGAGCAGTTCTTC. Its protein is CASSFGGARGDEQFF.

The chain joins TRBV3-1 to TRBJ2-7; 9 bases match TRBD2. V lost 5 bases to trimming and J lost 6 bases; unmatched junction nucleotides: 8. CDR1 and CDR2 from the germline V gene are LGHDT and YNNKEL (reference sequence). This CDR3 is built from 14 residues. CDR3 residues: CASSAGTSLFEQYF. Written as DNA, the CDR3 is TGTGCCAGCAGCGCCGGGACTAGCCTTTTCGAGCAGTACTTC.

This clonotype was seen more than once but under ten times. CDR3 residues: CSARLAGGSLDTQYF. CDR3 nucleotide sequence: TGCAGTGCTAGACTAGCGGGAGGGTCGCTAGATACGCAGTATTTT. The chain has TRBV20-1 and TRBJ2-3, with TRBD2 matching 12 bases. Trimming at V came to 2 bases and at J to 5 bases, leaving 5 bases not matched to a gene. Germline-derived CDR1 and CDR2 are DFQATT and SNEGSKA (reference sequence). This CDR3 comprises 15 residues.

This chain connects TRBV19 to TRBJ2-3; 9 bases agree with TRBD1. Germline trimming cut 9 bases from V and 4 bases from J; bases unmatched to any gene: 8. The CDR3 sequence is 14 residues long. Per germline, CDR1 LNHDA and CDR2 SQIVND (reference sequence). The CDR3 here is CASQRTGDPDTQYF. The CDR3 DNA follows: TGTGCCAGCCAACGGACAGGGGACCCAGATACGCAGTATTTT.

This clonotype is a singleton in its sample. As DNA, the CDR3 is TGCAGCGCCGCCGGAGGCACAGGTTTGACTGAAGCTTTCTTT. Translated: CSAAGGTGLTEAFF. The rearrangement links TRBV29-1 to TRBJ1-1; possible D gene TRBD1, 5 bases. Per germline, CDR1 SQVTM and CDR2 ANQGSEA. The V gene lost 7 bases and the J gene lost 5 bases, with 20 bases spanning the gap. This CDR3 spans 14 amino acids.

The rearrangement joins TRBV29-1 to TRBJ2-5; unclear D gene. Per the germline V gene, CDR1 is SQVTM and CDR2 is ANQGSEA. The CDR3 has 14 residues. Trimming stripped 4 bases from V and 1 base from J, with 13 bases between. The DNA of the CDR3 is TGCAGCGTTGGAGGAACAGCCAGCCAAGAGACCCAGTACTTC. This encodes CSVGGTASQETQYF.

The chain is built from TRBV7-3 and TRBJ2-5, with 9 bases aligning to TRBD1. The CDR3 runs 15 residues. CDR1 SGHTA and CDR2 FQGTGA come from the germline V gene. The V and J ends lost 4 bases and 2 bases, in that order; junction bases with no gene match: 5. CDR3 nucleotides: TGTGCCAGCAGCTCTACAGGGGGCCGGCAAGAGACCCAGTACTTC. Its translation is CASSSTGGRQETQYF.

This chain links TRBV10-3 with TRBJ1-1; D may be TRBD1 (5 bases). The CDR3 length is 15 residues. Germline V gene data show CDR1 as ENHRY and CDR2 as SYGVKD. Trimming stripped 8 bases from V and 5 bases from J, with 21 bases between. CDR3 region: CAIGEGVGVRTEAFF. CDR3 DNA: TGTGCCATCGGCGAGGGCGTGGGGGTTAGAACTGAAGCTTTCTTT.

There are a few counts of this clonotype. J is TRBJ2-7 and V is TRBV20-1; 9 bases map to TRBD1. Unmatched junction bases numbered 7, after V lost 4 bases and J lost 3 bases. Germline-derived CDR1 and CDR2 are DFQATT and SNEGSKA (reference sequence). The CDR3 consists of 14 residues. In DNA form, the CDR3 reads TGCAGTGCTACTCGGGACAGGGAGGTCTACGAGCAGTACTTC. It specifies CSATRDREVYEQYF.

The chain employs TRBV2 and TRBJ2-3; a weak D match, TRBD2 (5 bases). The V gene's germline CDR1 is SNHLY and CDR2 FYNNEI. This CDR3 is built from 15 residues. V lost 8 bases and J 0 bases, leaving 15 bases between the germline ends. The DNA of the CDR3 is TGTGCCAGCCCCCTGCAAGCGGCCAGCACAGATACGCAGTATTTT. It codes for CASPLQAASTDTQYF.

This clonotype is a singleton in its sample. The V gene is TRBV6-5, the J gene TRBJ2-3; 9 nucleotides align to TRBD2. Germline loops: CDR1 MNHEY, CDR2 SVGAGI. Unmatched junction bases numbered 9, after V lost 5 bases and J lost 6 bases. This CDR3 is 15 amino acids long. The DNA for the CDR3 is TGTGCCAGCAGTCGACTGGGACTAGCAGTTGATACGCAGTATTTT. Its translation is CASSRLGLAVDTQYF.